This is a list of T cell receptor beta chains from one sample in a study of T-cell reconstitution after alpha-beta-depleted transplantation in children. TCRdb processed the PCR reads anew with MiXCR; each CDR3 protein has one entry. The sample records 150,000 to 250,000 distinct CDR3 sequences, about 14% being singletons. The sample here was PBMCs from the stem cell graft donor, taken from the stem cell graft. The receptors were gathered from a human donor who donated a stem cell graft to a child with acute lymphoblastic leukemia. Both conserved end residues are part of each CDR3. Fields, in order: D gene, J gene, clone size, V gene, CDR3 DNA, CDR3 protein. D genes are given only for firm matches. Clone size appears in some rows only: once, few, many, or a class for an expanded clone.

d_call: -
j_call: TRBJ1-1
clone_size: many
v_call: TRBV11-2
cdr3_nt: TGTGCCAGCAGCTTAGTCATGGCTAGTGGAGCGCGTGAAGCTTTCTTT
cdr3_aa: CASSLVMASGAREAFF

d_call: -
j_call: TRBJ1-5
clone_size: many
v_call: TRBV20-1
cdr3_nt: TGCAGTGCTAGAGAAGGGGGGAGGTTCAATCAGCCCCAGCATTTT
cdr3_aa: CSAREGGRFNQPQHF

d_call: -
j_call: TRBJ2-3
clone_size: many
v_call: TRBV20-1
cdr3_nt: TGCAGTACGGACCGCACAGATACGCAGTATTTT
cdr3_aa: CSTDRTDTQYF

d_call: -
j_call: TRBJ1-5
clone_size: many
v_call: TRBV11-2
cdr3_nt: TGTGCCAGCAGCTTAGGACTTAATCAGCCCCAGCATTTT
cdr3_aa: CASSLGLNQPQHF

d_call: TRBD2
j_call: TRBJ2-7
clone_size: many
v_call: TRBV7-2
cdr3_nt: TGTGCCAGCAGCTTAGCTGGACTAGCCCACGAGCAGTACTTC
cdr3_aa: CASSLAGLAHEQYF

d_call: -
j_call: TRBJ2-3
clone_size: many
v_call: TRBV11-3
cdr3_nt: TGTGCCAGCAGCCGTCTGGTCGCGGGCACAGATACGCAGTATTTT
cdr3_aa: CASSRLVAGTDTQYF

d_call: -
j_call: TRBJ2-7
clone_size: many
v_call: TRBV20-1
cdr3_nt: TGCAGTGCTCCGAGCGGCGGGTACGAGCAGTACTTC
cdr3_aa: CSAPSGGYEQYF

d_call: TRBD1
j_call: TRBJ1-2
clone_size: few
v_call: TRBV11-1
cdr3_nt: TGTGCCAGCAGCTTAGGCCTCGACAGGGAGGGAGCTAACTATGGCTACACCTTC
cdr3_aa: CASSLGLDREGANYGYTF

d_call: TRBD2
j_call: TRBJ2-1
clone_size: -
v_call: TRBV4-1
cdr3_nt: TGCGCCAGCAGCCTCGAAGGCTCACTAGCGGCCAACGATGAGCAGTTCTTC
cdr3_aa: CASSLEGSLAANDEQFF

d_call: -
j_call: TRBJ2-7
clone_size: -
v_call: TRBV29-1
cdr3_nt: TGCAGCGTTGTAGGCCTGGGAGAGGTTGAGCAGTACTTC
cdr3_aa: CSVVGLGEVEQYF

d_call: -
j_call: TRBJ2-3
clone_size: -
v_call: TRBV29-1
cdr3_nt: TGCAGCGTTGGACTAACAACAGATACGCAGTATTTT
cdr3_aa: CSVGLTTDTQYF

d_call: TRBD1
j_call: TRBJ1-5
clone_size: -
v_call: TRBV7-8
cdr3_nt: TGTGCCAGCAGCTTAGTGACAGGGGTGGGAAATCAGCCCCATCATTTT
cdr3_aa: CASSLVTGVGNQPHHF